The sample holds one count of the clone carrying this T cell receptor (beta chain). TCRdb's copy holds only in-frame clones and misses some; the assay was immunoSEQ multiplex PCR. The table lists about 1 million clones, approximately 72% of them singletons, with approximately 1.5% in the top ten. This sample is drawn from a study of shared clonotypes between healthy human individuals. At the level of the study: Per-donor plates numbered three CD4 naive, three CD4 memory, two CD8 naive and one CD8 memory.

V was clipped by 0 bases and J by 7 bases, with 12 bases between them. Germline loops: CDR1 KGHSH, CDR2 LQKENI. This CDR3 comprises 15 residues. Adult Caucasians living in Nashville, Tennessee made up all of the donors. J is TRBJ1-4 and V is TRBV18, with D tentatively TRBD1 (5 bases). This TCR was recovered from a man aged 18 to 30 in good health. The sample consisted of memory CD4+ T cells sorted from blood. Subset meaning: CD45RA-negative fraction. The CDR3 is CASSPPLGGSEKLFF. CDR3 DNA: TGTGCCAGCTCACCACCCCTCGGGGGAAGTGAAAAACTGTTTTTT.